What follows describes a single TCR beta chain. Its antigen is not known. The CDR3 sequence is 13 residues long. CDR1 and CDR2 (germline): SEHNR, FQNEAQ (reference sequence). V shed 7 bases and J shed 7 bases, with 14 bases lying between them. Sequencing was performed with immunoSEQ multiplex PCR; in TCRdb, only in-frame clones are kept and a portion is missing. The table has over 9,000 clones, 81% seen once. Cycle 7 day 1, cycle 4 day 1, and baseline were the timepoints at which blood was sampled. This entry is derived from a study of OX40 agonist ivuxolimab in advanced cancers. As for the study in general: Ivuxolimab was delivered to patients intravenously every 2 weeks at doses spanning 0.01 to 10 mg/kg. Study conclusions and caveats: On average, a greater number of expanded clones characterised CD8+ T cells relative to CD4+.

This specimen consisted of CD4+ or CD8+ T cells sorted from blood, obtained in a trial of the OX40 agonist ivuxolimab. V and J are TRBV7-9 and TRBJ2-1; D ambiguous. This TCR came from an adult with an advanced solid tumor such as melanoma, head and neck, liver or kidney cancer. The CDR3 nucleotides are TGTGCCAGCATCGATTTAGGGAAAAATGAGCAGTTCTTC. This translates into CASIDLGKNEQFF.